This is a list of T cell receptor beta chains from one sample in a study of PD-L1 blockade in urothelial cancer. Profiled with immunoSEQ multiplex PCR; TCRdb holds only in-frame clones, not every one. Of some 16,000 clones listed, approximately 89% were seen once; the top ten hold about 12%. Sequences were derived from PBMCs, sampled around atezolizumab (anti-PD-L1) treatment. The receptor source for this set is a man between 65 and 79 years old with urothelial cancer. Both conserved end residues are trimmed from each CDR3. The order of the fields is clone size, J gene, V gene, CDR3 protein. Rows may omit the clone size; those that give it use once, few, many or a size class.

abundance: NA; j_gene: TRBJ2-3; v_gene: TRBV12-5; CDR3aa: ASGLVLRGPDTQY
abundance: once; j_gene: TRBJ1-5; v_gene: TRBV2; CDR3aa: ASSPDSPNQPQH
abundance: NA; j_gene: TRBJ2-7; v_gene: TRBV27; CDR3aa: ASSSPAHLTSYEQY
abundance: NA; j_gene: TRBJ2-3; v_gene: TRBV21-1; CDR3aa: ASRTGDVLFTDTQY
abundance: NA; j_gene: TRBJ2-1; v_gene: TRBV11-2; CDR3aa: ASSFAGDLYNEQF
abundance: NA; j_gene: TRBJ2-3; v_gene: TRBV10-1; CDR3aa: ASSLDRGSDTQY
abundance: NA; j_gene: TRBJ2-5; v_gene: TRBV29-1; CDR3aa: SAQYQGETQY
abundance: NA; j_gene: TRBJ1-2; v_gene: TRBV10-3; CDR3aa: AIRSDRNGYT
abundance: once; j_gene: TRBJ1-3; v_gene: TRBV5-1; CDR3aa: ASSERPGIGLNTIY
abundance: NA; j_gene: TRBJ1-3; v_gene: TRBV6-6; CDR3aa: ASSQGVGNTIY
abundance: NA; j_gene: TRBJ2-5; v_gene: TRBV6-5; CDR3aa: ASSYSSSPGTQY
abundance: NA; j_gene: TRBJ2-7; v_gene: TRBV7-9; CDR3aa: ASSEGASNTGGQY
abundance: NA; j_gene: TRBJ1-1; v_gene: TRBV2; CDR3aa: ASTSPVGGATEAF
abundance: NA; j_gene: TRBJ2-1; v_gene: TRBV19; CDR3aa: ASTPDSSYNEQF
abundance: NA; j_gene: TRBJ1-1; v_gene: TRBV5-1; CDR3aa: ASSLDPGVNTEAF
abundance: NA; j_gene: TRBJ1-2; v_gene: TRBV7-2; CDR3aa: ASSLRDKNYGYT
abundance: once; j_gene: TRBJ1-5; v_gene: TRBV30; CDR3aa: AWSLTHQPQH
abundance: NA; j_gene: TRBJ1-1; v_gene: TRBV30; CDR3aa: AWSLLMNTEAF
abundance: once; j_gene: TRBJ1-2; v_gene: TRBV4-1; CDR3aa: ASSNPGHQRGYT
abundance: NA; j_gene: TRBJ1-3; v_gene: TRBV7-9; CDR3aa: ASSPLVLDRDRGNTIY
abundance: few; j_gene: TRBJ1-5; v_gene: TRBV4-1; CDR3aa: ASSKGLNQPQH
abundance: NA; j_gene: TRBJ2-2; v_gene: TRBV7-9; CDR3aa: ASSFGTGPTGELF
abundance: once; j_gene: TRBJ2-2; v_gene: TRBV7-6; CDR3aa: ASSLRGLNTGELF
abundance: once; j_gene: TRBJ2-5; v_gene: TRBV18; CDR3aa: ASSPFNPGQGKETQY
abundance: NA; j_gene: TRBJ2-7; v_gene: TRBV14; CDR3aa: ASSPAQGQTPPTNEQY
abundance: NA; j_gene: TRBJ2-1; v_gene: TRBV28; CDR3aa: ASSLQFLRGEQF
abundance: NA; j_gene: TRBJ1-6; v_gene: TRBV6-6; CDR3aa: ASSYSQGGNSPLH
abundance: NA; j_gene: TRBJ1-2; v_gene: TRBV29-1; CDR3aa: SGLEGSNYGYT